The rows below give T cell receptor beta chains drawn from one sample of a study of blood T cell repertoires in COVID-19. Profiling relied on immunoSEQ multiplex PCR, and the TCRdb table lists in-frame clones only, not all of them. The sample has nearly 300,000 clones; 70% to 90% are singletons. Sequencing was performed on peripheral blood. The receptor source for this set is a woman younger than 45 who had recovered from COVID-19. Each CDR3 is given with its conserved first and last residue. The order of the fields is clone size, V gene, D gene, J gene, CDR3 protein, CDR3 DNA. D genes are given only for firm matches. Size values are once, few and many counts, or a class for expanded clones, and some rows have none.

clone size: .; V gene: TRBV5-6; D gene: .; J gene: TRBJ2-3; CDR3 protein: CASSFGQRSDTQYF; CDR3 DNA: TGTGCCAGCAGCTTCGGACAGCGATCAGATACGCAGTATTTT
clone size: .; V gene: TRBV5-1; D gene: TRBD1; J gene: TRBJ2-6; CDR3 protein: CASSGLGQGYSSGANVLTF; CDR3 DNA: TGCGCCAGCAGCGGACTAGGACAGGGGTACTCCTCTGGGGCCAACGTCCTGACTTTC
clone size: .; V gene: TRBV2; D gene: TRBD1; J gene: TRBJ1-2; CDR3 protein: CASRTGGTVIYGYTF; CDR3 DNA: TGTGCCAGCAGGACCGGCGGGACAGTGATCTATGGCTACACCTTC
clone size: .; V gene: TRBV2; D gene: TRBD1; J gene: TRBJ1-5; CDR3 protein: CASSVGTGGLSNQPQHF; CDR3 DNA: TGTGCCAGCAGTGTTGGGACAGGGGGGCTAAGCAATCAGCCCCAGCATTTT
clone size: .; V gene: TRBV28; D gene: TRBD1; J gene: TRBJ1-4; CDR3 protein: CASSLPTGEKLFF; CDR3 DNA: TGTGCCAGCAGTTTACCGACAGGGGAAAAACTGTTTTTT
clone size: .; V gene: TRBV13; D gene: TRBD2; J gene: TRBJ2-3; CDR3 protein: CASSLGQGPPASGVTDTQYF; CDR3 DNA: TGTGCCAGCAGCTTAGGCCAAGGTCCCCCGGCTAGCGGGGTAACAGATACGCAGTATTTT
clone size: few; V gene: TRBV7-9; D gene: .; J gene: TRBJ2-7; CDR3 protein: CASSGRQGFSYEQYF; CDR3 DNA: TGTGCCAGCAGCGGCCGGCAGGGGTTTTCCTACGAGCAGTACTTC
clone size: few; V gene: TRBV7-3; D gene: .; J gene: TRBJ1-3; CDR3 protein: CASSSGSQFSGNTIYF; CDR3 DNA: TGTGCCAGCAGCTCCGGTTCGCAATTCTCTGGAAACACCATATATTTT
clone size: .; V gene: TRBV18; D gene: TRBD2; J gene: TRBJ2-3; CDR3 protein: CASSPEAGGAGDTQYF; CDR3 DNA: TGTGCCAGCTCACCAGAAGCGGGGGGGGCAGGAGATACGCAGTATTTT
clone size: .; V gene: TRBV28; D gene: .; J gene: TRBJ1-5; CDR3 protein: CASSLEITDNSNQPQHF; CDR3 DNA: TGTGCCAGCAGTTTAGAAATTACAGACAATAGCAATCAGCCCCAGCATTTT
clone size: .; V gene: TRBV7-9; D gene: .; J gene: TRBJ1-1; CDR3 protein: CASSSRRGTEAFF; CDR3 DNA: TGTGCCAGCAGCTCCAGACGGGGCACTGAAGCTTTCTTT
clone size: .; V gene: TRBV9; D gene: .; J gene: TRBJ1-2; CDR3 protein: CASSVAQGSYGYTF; CDR3 DNA: TGTGCCAGCAGCGTAGCACAGGGTTCCTATGGCTACACCTTC
clone size: .; V gene: TRBV27; D gene: .; J gene: TRBJ2-1; CDR3 protein: CASSLRSELNEQFF; CDR3 DNA: TGTGCCAGCAGTTTACGGTCGGAGCTCAATGAGCAGTTCTTC
clone size: .; V gene: TRBV5-5; D gene: .; J gene: TRBJ2-2; CDR3 protein: CASSLATRGTTGELFF; CDR3 DNA: TGTGCCAGCAGCTTGGCCACCAGGGGAACTACCGGGGAGCTGTTTTTT
clone size: .; V gene: TRBV5-1; D gene: TRBD2; J gene: TRBJ2-7; CDR3 protein: CASSLVTSAYEQYF; CDR3 DNA: TGCGCCAGCAGCTTGGTTACTAGCGCCTACGAGCAGTACTTC
clone size: .; V gene: TRBV10-3; D gene: TRBD1; J gene: TRBJ2-7; CDR3 protein: CAISPNSRGRGSYEQYF; CDR3 DNA: TGTGCCATCAGCCCGAATTCTAGGGGGCGTGGGTCCTACGAGCAGTACTTC
clone size: few; V gene: TRBV9; D gene: .; J gene: TRBJ2-7; CDR3 protein: CASSVGGSYEQYF; CDR3 DNA: TGTGCCAGCAGCGTAGGCGGCTCCTACGAGCAGTACTTC
clone size: .; V gene: TRBV7-2; D gene: TRBD1; J gene: TRBJ2-7; CDR3 protein: CASSSDRTYEQYF; CDR3 DNA: TGTGCCAGCAGCTCGGACAGGACCTACGAGCAGTACTTC
clone size: .; V gene: TRBV9; D gene: TRBD1; J gene: TRBJ2-2; CDR3 protein: CASSVGGTGRTGELFF; CDR3 DNA: TGTGCCAGCAGCGTAGGTGGGACAGGGCGTACCGGGGAGCTGTTTTTT
clone size: .; V gene: TRBV12-3/TRBV12-4; D gene: .; J gene: TRBJ2-7; CDR3 protein: CASTNPEYDEQYF; CDR3 DNA: TGTGCCAGCACCAACCCCGAGTACGACGAGCAGTACTTC
clone size: .; V gene: TRBV5-1; D gene: TRBD2; J gene: TRBJ2-1; CDR3 protein: CASSPLIAGSTDNEQFF; CDR3 DNA: TGCGCCAGCAGCCCGCTCATAGCGGGGAGCACCGACAATGAGCAGTTCTTC
clone size: .; V gene: TRBV7-9; D gene: .; J gene: TRBJ2-7; CDR3 protein: CASSTSSYEQYF; CDR3 DNA: TGTGCCAGCAGCACGAGCTCCTACGAGCAGTACTTC
clone size: .; V gene: TRBV7-9; D gene: TRBD2; J gene: TRBJ2-2; CDR3 protein: CASSLSGASGPTGELFF; CDR3 DNA: TGTGCCAGCAGCTTATCAGGGGCTAGCGGGCCCACCGGGGAGCTGTTTTTT
clone size: .; V gene: TRBV18; D gene: TRBD1; J gene: TRBJ2-1; CDR3 protein: CASSSGQGFYNEQFF; CDR3 DNA: TGTGCCAGCTCATCGGGACAGGGGTTCTACAATGAGCAGTTCTTC
clone size: .; V gene: TRBV6-5; D gene: TRBD1; J gene: TRBJ2-7; CDR3 protein: CASRLTGTGGYEQYF; CDR3 DNA: TGTGCCAGCAGACTAACCGGGACAGGGGGGTACGAGCAGTACTTC
clone size: .; V gene: TRBV4-1; D gene: .; J gene: TRBJ2-1; CDR3 protein: CASSQEEGADEQFF; CDR3 DNA: TGCGCCAGCAGCCAAGAGGAGGGGGCCGATGAGCAGTTCTTC
clone size: .; V gene: TRBV28; D gene: TRBD1; J gene: TRBJ2-1; CDR3 protein: CASSFPPGQGSNEQFF; CDR3 DNA: TGTGCCAGCAGTTTCCCCCCGGGACAGGGGAGCAATGAGCAGTTCTTC
clone size: .; V gene: TRBV6-5; D gene: .; J gene: TRBJ1-1; CDR3 protein: CASIFGTGSLFIF; CDR3 DNA: .
clone size: .; V gene: TRBV24-1; D gene: .; J gene: TRBJ1-5; CDR3 protein: CATSDTTTDNQPQHF; CDR3 DNA: TGTGCCACCAGTGACACGACGACAGACAATCAGCCCCAGCATTTT
clone size: .; V gene: TRBV10-3; D gene: TRBD1; J gene: TRBJ2-3; CDR3 protein: CAISWTGSTDTQYF; CDR3 DNA: TGTGCCATCAGTTGGACAGGGAGCACAGATACGCAGTATTTT
clone size: few; V gene: TRBV5-4; D gene: TRBD1; J gene: TRBJ2-2; CDR3 protein: CASSLYPGTGAGELFF; CDR3 DNA: TGTGCCAGCAGCTTGTACCCCGGGACAGGGGCCGGGGAGCTGTTTTTT
clone size: few; V gene: TRBV29-1; D gene: TRBD2; J gene: TRBJ2-2; CDR3 protein: CSAAGGHSGELFF; CDR3 DNA: TGCAGCGCCGCGGGGGGGCATAGCGGGGAGCTGTTTTTT
clone size: once; V gene: TRBV7-2; D gene: TRBD1; J gene: TRBJ1-5; CDR3 protein: CASSLGGTGVDQPQHF; CDR3 DNA: TGTGCCAGCAGCTTAGGGGGGACAGGGGTTGATCAGCCCCAGCATTTT
clone size: .; V gene: TRBV5-4; D gene: .; J gene: TRBJ1-1; CDR3 protein: CASSSSGHPTEAFF; CDR3 DNA: TGTGCCAGCAGCTCCTCGGGACACCCAACTGAAGCTTTCTTT
clone size: .; V gene: TRBV16; D gene: TRBD1; J gene: TRBJ1-4; CDR3 protein: CASSEGQGTTNEKLFF; CDR3 DNA: TGTGCCAGCAGCGAAGGACAGGGGACAACTAATGAAAAACTGTTTTTT
clone size: .; V gene: TRBV12-5; D gene: .; J gene: TRBJ2-1; CDR3 protein: CASGTGGEQFF; CDR3 DNA: TGTGCTAGTGGGACTGGGGGCGAGCAGTTCTTC
clone size: few; V gene: TRBV2; D gene: TRBD1; J gene: TRBJ1-5; CDR3 protein: CASSRGQTYSNQPQHF; CDR3 DNA: TGTGCCAGCAGCAGGGGACAGACATATAGCAATCAGCCCCAGCATTTT
clone size: .; V gene: TRBV4-3; D gene: .; J gene: TRBJ1-4; CDR3 protein: CASSRAAVATNEKLFF; CDR3 DNA: TGCGCCAGCAGCCGGGCTGCAGTTGCAACTAATGAAAAACTGTTTTTT
clone size: .; V gene: TRBV10-3; D gene: TRBD1; J gene: TRBJ2-7; CDR3 protein: CAISGTGDEAYEQYF; CDR3 DNA: TGTGCCATCAGTGGGACAGGGGACGAGGCCTACGAGCAGTACTTC
clone size: .; V gene: TRBV7-2; D gene: TRBD2; J gene: TRBJ2-1; CDR3 protein: CASSQRTSGGAPDNEQFF; CDR3 DNA: TGTGCCAGCAGCCAGCGGACTAGCGGGGGTGCACCAGACAATGAGCAGTTCTTC
clone size: .; V gene: TRBV3-1/TRBV3-2; D gene: TRBD1; J gene: TRBJ1-1; CDR3 protein: CASSQGGQPNTEAFF; CDR3 DNA: TGTGCCAGCAGCCAAGGGGGACAGCCGAACACTGAAGCTTTCTTT
clone size: .; V gene: TRBV6-6; D gene: TRBD2; J gene: TRBJ2-3; CDR3 protein: CASSQGPTSGGADTQYF; CDR3 DNA: TGTGCCAGCAGTCAGGGGCCGACTAGCGGGGGGGCAGATACGCAGTATTTT
clone size: once; V gene: TRBV28; D gene: .; J gene: TRBJ1-5; CDR3 protein: CASSSTRSNQPQHF; CDR3 DNA: TGTGCCAGCAGTTCGACACGAAGCAATCAGCCCCAGCATTTT
clone size: .; V gene: TRBV7-8; D gene: .; J gene: TRBJ1-1; CDR3 protein: CASSLWPRGDTEAFF; CDR3 DNA: TGTGCCAGCAGCTTATGGCCCAGGGGAGACACTGAAGCTTTCTTT
clone size: .; V gene: TRBV28; D gene: TRBD1; J gene: TRBJ2-3; CDR3 protein: CASGGQGSYTDTQYF; CDR3 DNA: TGTGCCAGCGGGGGACAGGGTTCCTACACAGATACGCAGTATTTT
clone size: .; V gene: TRBV29-1; D gene: .; J gene: TRBJ1-1; CDR3 protein: CSTGHLSTEAFF; CDR3 DNA: TGCAGCACGGGTCATCTGAGCACTGAAGCTTTCTTT
clone size: .; V gene: TRBV6-2/TRBV6-3; D gene: TRBD1; J gene: TRBJ1-2; CDR3 protein: CASSLDRDDGYTF; CDR3 DNA: TGTGCCAGCAGTCTTGACAGGGATGATGGCTACACCTTC
clone size: .; V gene: TRBV7-8; D gene: TRBD2; J gene: TRBJ2-7; CDR3 protein: CASSASLATYEQYF; CDR3 DNA: TGTGCCAGCAGCGCCTCACTAGCGACCTACGAGCAGTACTTC
clone size: once; V gene: TRBV7-9; D gene: .; J gene: TRBJ2-7; CDR3 protein: CASSLVFPPGFSDYEQYF; CDR3 DNA: TGTGCCAGCAGCTTAGTTTTTCCCCCAGGGTTTTCCGACTACGAGCAGTACTTC
clone size: .; V gene: TRBV3-1/TRBV3-2; D gene: TRBD1; J gene: TRBJ2-2; CDR3 protein: CASSLTISDRASTGELFF; CDR3 DNA: TGTGCCAGCAGCCTAACGATATCGGACAGGGCGAGCACCGGGGAGCTGTTTTTT
clone size: .; V gene: TRBV28; D gene: TRBD1; J gene: TRBJ2-7; CDR3 protein: CASSSTGRQGGEQYF; CDR3 DNA: TGTGCCAGCAGTTCGACAGGACGACAGGGTGGCGAGCAGTACTTC